One and the same sample provided the 16 T cell receptor beta chains below, sequenced in a study of CD8+ T cells in alopecia areata. RNA, once extracted, was reverse transcribed into cDNA for use as the sequencing template. Using immunoSEQ multiplex PCR, the repertoire was profiled, and TCRdb retains in-frame clones only, with some absent. Found here are about 200,000 clones, 60% of them singletons; the top ten hold approximately 0.93%. As to treatment: oral pan-JAK inhibitor, 5-10 mg twice daily. Specimen: CD4+ T cells sorted from blood, collected at week 24, from a patient treated with tofacitinib. Receptor source: a human donor with alopecia areata.

This chain connects TRBV9 to TRBJ2-5; D perhaps matches TRBD1 (5 bases). Trimming removed 3 bases at V and 0 bases at J, with 6 bases between. The germline CDR1 and CDR2 sequences are SGDLS and YYNGEE. CDR3 length: 13 amino acids. The CDR3 nucleotides are TGTGCCAGCAGCGGCAGGGACCAAGAGACCCAGTACTTC. Translation gives CASSGRDQETQYF.

Concerning this clone: One junction end disagrees with the germline gene, perhaps due to a read error. The identical CDR3 is also encoded by other nucleotide sequences in the sample. In DNA, the CDR3 is TGTGCCAGCAGTGTAGCTAGCGGATTCACAGATACGCAGTATTTT. This sequence encodes CASSVASGFTDTQYF. The chain links TRBV9 to TRBJ2-3; TRBD2 agrees at 7 bases. The CDR3 length is 15 residues. CDR1 is SGDLS, CDR2 YYNGEE, per germline.

As concerns this clone: Relative to the germline gene, one junction end is altered; a read error may explain this. J is TRBJ1-1 and V is TRBV2; D may be TRBD1 (5 bases). This CDR3 has 11 amino acids. CDR1 is SNHLY, CDR2 FYNNEI, per germline. The CDR3 reads CASSEEGLAFF. Written as DNA, the CDR3 is TGTGCCAGCAGCGAAGAGGGGCTGGCTTTCTTT.

This clone was detected only a few times. CDR3 sequence (DNA): TGTGCCATCAGTGACCATAACCAGGGCGAAGGCGGCTACACCTTC. Protein: CAISDHNQGEGGYTF. The chain is built from TRBV10-3 and TRBJ1-2; D may be TRBD1 (5 bases). The V gene's germline CDR1 is ENHRY and CDR2 SYGVKD. V was clipped by 3 bases and J by 8 bases, with 19 bases between them. The CDR3 totals 15 residues.

In this sample, this clone turned up a few times. The CDR3 loop reads CASSLRGGSSGELFF. The DNA of the CDR3 is TGTGCCAGCAGCTTACGCGGGGGGTCGTCCGGGGAGCTGTTTTTT. The chain has TRBV7-2 and TRBJ2-2; 8 bases line up with TRBD2. V lost 2 bases and J lost 6; bases outside the gene matches: 5. CDR1 is SGHTA, CDR2 FQGNSA, per germline. There are 15 residues in the CDR3.

This clone appeared a few times. V and J are TRBV7-6 and TRBJ2-5, with D unclear. CDR1 SGHVS and CDR2 FNYEAQ come from the germline V gene. Between the trimmed V and J ends, which lost 5 bases and 1 base, there was a span of 8 bases. The CDR3 totals 13 residues. The CDR3: CASSPGIQETQYF. The DNA of the CDR3 is TGTGCCAGCAGCCCTGGGATCCAAGAGACCCAGTACTTC.

V is TRBV7-2 and J is TRBJ2-7, with D hard to call. V was trimmed by 5 bases and J by 4 bases, leaving 6 bases between them. This CDR3 region has 11 residues. Germline V gene sequence: CDR1 SGHTA, CDR2 FQGNSA. CDR3 loop: CASSRSYEQYF. In nucleotides, the CDR3 is TGTGCCAGCAGCAGAAGTTACGAGCAGTACTTC.

Comment on this clone: Other DNA sequences in the same sample also yield this CDR3. The rearrangement uses TRBV18 and TRBJ1-2; D unclear. Germline CDR1 is KGHSH and CDR2 is LQKENI. Trimming stripped 3 bases from V and 2 bases from J, with 7 bases between. The CDR3 covers 13 residues. Here the CDR3 DNA reads TGTGCCAGCTCACCGGCCAGAAACTATGGCTACACCTTC. It encodes CASSPARNYGYTF.

In this sample, this clone turned up a few times. The V call is TRBV29-1, the J call TRBJ2-5; either TRBD1 or TRBD2 may supply D (5 bases each). This CDR3 has 12 residues. Germline assignment: CDR1 SQVTM and CDR2 ANQGSEA. The V end lost 7 bases, the J end lost 1 base, and 10 bases lay between the germline ends. DNA for the CDR3: TGCAGCGCCTGGGACGCCCAAGAGACCCAGTACTTC. Residues: CSAWDAQETQYF.

The table lists this clone with a few counts. This chain joins TRBV7-3 and TRBJ2-7; D is unresolved. V shed 0 bases and J shed 2 bases, with 14 bases lying between them. CDR3 length: 16 residues. CDR1 is SGHTA, CDR2 FQGTGA, per germline. The CDR3 DNA sequence: TGTGCCAGCAGCTTAACGGGTGAGGATTCTCCCTACGAGCAGTACTTC. It yields the protein CASSLTGEDSPYEQYF.

V is TRBV7-2 and J is TRBJ1-6; D might be TRBD1 (5 bases). From germline, CDR1 is SGHTA and CDR2 FQGNSA. The CDR3 totals 13 residues. With 7 bases removed from V and 9 bases from J, the gap between germline ends came to 13 bases. DNA for the CDR3: TGTGCCAGCAAGACAGCCCCTGGTTCACCCCTCCACTTT. Amino acids: CASKTAPGSPLHF.

V is TRBV29-1 and J is TRBJ1-1; D is ambiguous. This CDR3 spans 11 amino acids. The germline V and J ends were trimmed by 5 bases and 0 bases, with 4 bases remaining between them. Germline values: CDR1 SQVTM, CDR2 ANQGSEA. The DNA of the CDR3 is TGCAGCGTTTGTGTGAACACTGAAGCTTTCTTT. It encodes CSVCVNTEAFF.

The chain couples TRBV29-1 to TRBJ2-7, with D maybe TRBD2 (6 bases). The CDR3 is 13 amino acids. CDR1 is SQVTM, CDR2 ANQGSEA, per germline. The V end lost 0 bases, the J end lost 2 bases, and 8 bases lay between the germline ends. CDR3 amino acids: CSVEDRGAYEQYF. The CDR3, as DNA: TGCAGCGTTGAAGATCGCGGGGCCTACGAGCAGTACTTC.

CDR3 loop: CSVEDLQEYTF. In DNA, the CDR3 is TGCAGCGTTGAAGATCTTCAAGAGTACACCTTC. The V call is TRBV29-1, the J call TRBJ1-2; D ambiguous. V lost 0 bases, J lost 11 bases, and 10 bases lay in between. This CDR3 is built from 11 residues. From germline, CDR1 is SQVTM and CDR2 ANQGSEA.

CDR3 sequence (DNA): TGCGCCAGCAGCTTGCGTCAGCGGGGGACCACCAGAGAACCAGATACGCAGTATTTT. It specifies CASSLRQRGTTREPDTQYF. The V gene is TRBV5-1, the J gene TRBJ2-3; 8 bases agree with TRBD2. Germline values: CDR1 SGHRS, CDR2 YFSETQ. The CDR3 covers 19 residues. Unmatched junction bases numbered 17, after V lost 1 base and J lost 4 bases.

This clone was seen only a few times. The V gene is TRBV4-3, the J gene TRBJ2-2; possibly TRBD1 for D (6 bases). Trimming left V 4 bases short and J 1 base short, with 13 bases between. The CDR3 is made up of 16 amino acids. The germline CDR1 and CDR2 sequences are LGHNA and YSLEER. The CDR3 DNA follows: TGCGCCAGCAGCCGGGACACCCAACAGAACACCGGGGAGCTGTTTTTT. It specifies CASSRDTQQNTGELFF.